Listed here are 10 T cell receptor beta chains from one sample, sequenced in a study of radiation and T cells in renal cell carcinoma. Sequencing was performed with immunoSEQ multiplex PCR; in TCRdb, only in-frame clones are kept and a portion is missing. The profile shows over 55,000 clones, roughly 72% of them singletons. As for time point: blood 2 weeks post-SBRT. Treatment: 15 Gy SBRT to primary tumor, nephrectomy 4 weeks later. This specimen consisted of blood, obtained from a patient whose treatment included radiotherapy and nephrectomy. These receptor sequences come from a man aged 55-75 years with renal cell carcinoma.

The chain links TRBV10-3 to TRBJ2-7; 8 nucleotides agree with TRBD1. Losses at the gene ends were 2 bases for V and 4 bases for J; bases not matched to a gene: 1. Germline values: CDR1 ENHRY, CDR2 SYGVKD. This CDR3 is 13 amino acids long. CDR3 region: CAISENRGYEQYV. DNA for the CDR3: TGTGCCATCAGTGAGAACAGGGGGTACGAGCAGTACGTC.

This chain uses TRBV7-9 with TRBJ2-5, with D tentatively TRBD2 (5 bases). This CDR3 has 13 residues. V dropped 5 bases and J dropped 5 bases, with 12 bases sitting between them. Germline V lookup: CDR1 SEHNR, CDR2 FQNEAQ (reference sequence). CDR3 sequence (DNA): TGTGCCAGCAGCCACGGGGATCGGGAGACCCAGTACTTC. It codes for CASSHGDRETQYF.

This clone was counted between two and nine times. The V and J genes are TRBV19 and TRBJ2-3; TRBD2 agrees at 8 bases. CDR3 size: 16 residues. V lost 0 bases, J lost 9 bases, and 11 bases stayed unmatched. Germline values: CDR1 LNHDA, CDR2 SQIVND (reference sequence). The CDR3 loop is CASSIEGAGEDGTQYF. CDR3 nucleotide sequence: TGTGCCAGTAGTATAGAAGGAGCGGGAGAAGACGGGACGCAGTATTTT.

V and J are TRBV11-2 and TRBJ1-2; D is ambiguous. Trimming took 4 bases from V and 0 from J, leaving 12 bases between them. The V gene's germline CDR1 is SGHAT and CDR2 FQNNGV. The CDR3 spans 15 residues. CDR3 in DNA: TGTGCCAGCAGCTCATTCCGACGGGCTAACTATGGCTACACCTTC. As protein: CASSSFRRANYGYTF. The full variable domain, with the rest looked up from reference TRBV11-2 and TRBJ1-2, is EAGVAQSPRYKIIEKRQSVAFWCNPISGHATLYWYQQILGQGPKLLIQFQNNGVVDDSQLPKDRFSAERLKGVDSTLKIQPAKLEDSAVYLCASSSFRRANYGYTFGSGTRLTVV.

This clone was detected only a few times. This chain links TRBV13 with TRBJ1-6; 8 bases are a match to TRBD1. Looked up from germline, CDR1 is PRHDT and CDR2 is FYEKMQ (reference sequence). The length of the CDR3 is 15 residues. V shed 7 bases and J 9 bases; nucleotides not matched to a gene: 11. The CDR3 nucleotides read TGTGCCAGCACCCTAAACCAGGGGGCCATTTCACCCCTCCACTTT. Translation: CASTLNQGAISPLHF.

The V and J genes are TRBV6-1 and TRBJ2-3, with TRBD1 matching 10 bases. V was clipped by 7 bases and J by 4 bases; unmatched bases: 8. The CDR3 sequence is 15 residues long. Germline V gene sequence: CDR1 MNHNS, CDR2 SASEGT. CDR3 coding DNA: TGTGCCAGCACCGACAGGGGGCGCGAGGCAGATACGCAGTATTTT. It is translated as CASTDRGREADTQYF.

V usage is TRBV5-6 and J usage is TRBJ2-5; D gene uncertain. The CDR3 totals 13 residues. Germline CDR1 is SGHDT and CDR2 is YYEEEE. V lost 0 bases to trimming and J lost 1 base, with 4 bases between them. CDR3 sequence: CASSLDPQETQYF. CDR3 bases: TGTGCCAGCAGCTTGGACCCCCAAGAGACCCAGTACTTC.

The chain has TRBV7-2 and TRBJ1-4, with D uncertain. V dropped 1 base and J dropped 8 bases, with 11 bases sitting between them. The CDR3 spans 14 residues. Germline CDR1 and CDR2: SGHTA and FQGNSA. As DNA, the CDR3 is TGTGCCAGCAGCTTAGGTCTGAGGTCGGAAAAACTGTTTTTT. Protein: CASSLGLRSEKLFF.

J is TRBJ2-1 and V is TRBV5-1; the match to TRBD2 covers 7 bases. Losses at the gene ends were 3 bases for V and 9 bases for J; bases not matched to a gene: 6. CDR1 and CDR2 from the germline V gene are SGHRS and YFSETQ. The CDR3 length is 13 residues. CDR3 sequence reads: CASSWGGLPEQFF. CDR3 bases: TGCGCCAGCAGCTGGGGGGGACTACCTGAGCAGTTCTTC.

The chain has TRBV6-5 and TRBJ1-5; D ambiguous. CDR3 size: 14 residues. V was pared by 5 bases and J by 7 bases, with 15 bases between. Germline loops: CDR1 MNHEY, CDR2 SVGAGI. This CDR3 reads CASSPAYMGQPQHF. In nucleotides, the CDR3 is TGTGCCAGCAGTCCCGCCTATATGGGACAGCCCCAGCATTTT.